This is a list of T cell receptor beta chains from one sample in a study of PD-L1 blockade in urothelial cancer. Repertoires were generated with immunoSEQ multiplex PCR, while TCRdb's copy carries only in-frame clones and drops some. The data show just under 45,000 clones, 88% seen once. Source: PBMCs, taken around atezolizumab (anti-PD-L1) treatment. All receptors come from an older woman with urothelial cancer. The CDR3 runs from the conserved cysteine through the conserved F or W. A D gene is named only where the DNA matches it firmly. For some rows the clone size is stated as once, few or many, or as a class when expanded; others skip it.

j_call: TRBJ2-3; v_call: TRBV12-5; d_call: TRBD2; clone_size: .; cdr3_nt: TGTGCTAGTGGTACCGGGACTAGCGGCCTTACTTGCACAGATACGCAGTATTTT; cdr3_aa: CASGTGTSGLTCTDTQYF
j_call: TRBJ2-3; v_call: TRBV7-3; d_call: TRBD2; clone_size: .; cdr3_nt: TGTGCCAGCAGCTTTGGGACTAGCGGGGGCACAGATACGCAGTATTTT; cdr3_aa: CASSFGTSGGTDTQYF
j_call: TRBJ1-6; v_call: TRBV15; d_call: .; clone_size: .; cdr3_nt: TGTGCCACCAGCAGAGATAGGCAGGGCAGCTCACCCCTCCACTTT; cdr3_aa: CATSRDRQGSSPLHF
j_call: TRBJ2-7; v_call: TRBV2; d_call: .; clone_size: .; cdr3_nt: TGTGCCAGCGGCCGACAGGTAGGAGAGCAGTACTTC; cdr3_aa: CASGRQVGEQYF
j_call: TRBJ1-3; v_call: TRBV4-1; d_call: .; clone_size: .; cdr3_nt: TGCGCCAGCAGTCAGGTGGCAGGTCCTGGAAACACCATATATTTT; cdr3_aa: CASSQVAGPGNTIYF
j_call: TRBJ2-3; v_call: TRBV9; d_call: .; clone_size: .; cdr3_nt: TGTGCCAGCAGCGTAATCTGGGACAGGGGCCCTAGCGGGAGCGCGAGCACAGATACGCAGTATTTT; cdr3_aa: CASSVIWDRGPSGSASTDTQYF
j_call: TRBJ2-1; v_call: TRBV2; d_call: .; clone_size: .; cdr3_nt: TGTGCCAGCATGGCGGAAACAGAGGGCAATGAGCAGTTCTTC; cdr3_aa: CASMAETEGNEQFF
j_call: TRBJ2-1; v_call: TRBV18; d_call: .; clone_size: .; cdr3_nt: TGTGCCAGCTCACCGGGCCCCTACAATGAGCAGTTCTTC; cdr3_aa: CASSPGPYNEQFF
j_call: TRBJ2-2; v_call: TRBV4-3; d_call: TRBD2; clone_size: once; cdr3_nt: TGCGCCAGCAGCCAAATGATGGTAGCGGGGGGCGGGGAGCTGTTTTTT; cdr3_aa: CASSQMMVAGGGELFF
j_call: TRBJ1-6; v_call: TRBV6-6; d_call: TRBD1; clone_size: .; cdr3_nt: TGTGCCAGCAGTTGGGACAGAAATAATTCACCCCTCCACTTT; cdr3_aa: CASSWDRNNSPLHF
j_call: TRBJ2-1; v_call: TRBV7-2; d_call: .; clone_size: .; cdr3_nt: TGTGCCAGCAGCCTAGGGCTGGGAGAAAGCTCCTACAATGAGCAGTTCTTC; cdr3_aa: CASSLGLGESSYNEQFF
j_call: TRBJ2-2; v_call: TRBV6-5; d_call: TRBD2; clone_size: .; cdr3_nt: TGTGCCAGCAGCGAACTAGCGGGGAACACCGGGGAGCTGTTTTTT; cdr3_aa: CASSELAGNTGELFF
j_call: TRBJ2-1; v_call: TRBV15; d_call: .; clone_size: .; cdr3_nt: TGTGCCACCAGCAGAGATCCTCCAGGGGCCCCAACCAATGAGCAGTTCTTC; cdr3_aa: CATSRDPPGAPTNEQFF
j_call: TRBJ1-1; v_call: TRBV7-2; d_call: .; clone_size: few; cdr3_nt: TGTGCCAGCAGCTTCACAGGGAACACTGAAGCTTTCTTT; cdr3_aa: CASSFTGNTEAFF
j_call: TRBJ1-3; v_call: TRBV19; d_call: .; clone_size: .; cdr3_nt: TGTGCCAGTGGACGGGAGGGCAATACTGGAAACACCATATATTTT; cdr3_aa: CASGREGNTGNTIYF
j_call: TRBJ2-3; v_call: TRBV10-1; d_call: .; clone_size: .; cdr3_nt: TGCGCCAGCAGTGATCCACCTAGTCTCCAGCAGTATTTT; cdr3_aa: CASSDPPSLQQYF
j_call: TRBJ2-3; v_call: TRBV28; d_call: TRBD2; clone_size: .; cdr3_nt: TGTGCCAGCACTAGCGGGAGGGATACGCAGTATTTT; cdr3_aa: CASTSGRDTQYF
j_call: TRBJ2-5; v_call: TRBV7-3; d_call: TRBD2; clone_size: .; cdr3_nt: TGTGCCAGCAGCTCGGTACCTAGCGGGTCCCAAGAGACCCAGTACTTC; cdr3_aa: CASSSVPSGSQETQYF
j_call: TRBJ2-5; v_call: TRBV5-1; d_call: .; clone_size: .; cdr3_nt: TGCGCCAGCAGCTTGGCCGAAGAGACCCAGTACTTC; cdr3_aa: CASSLAEETQYF
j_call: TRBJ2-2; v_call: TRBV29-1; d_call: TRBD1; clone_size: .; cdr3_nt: TGCAGCGTTGTAGGGTCGATAGGACAGGGGGCTACCGGGGAGCTGTTTTTT; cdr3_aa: CSVVGSIGQGATGELFF
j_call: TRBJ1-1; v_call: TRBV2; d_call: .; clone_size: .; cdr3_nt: TGTGCCAGCAGTGAGGGAATCCCCCGAGGGGGGAACACTGAAGCTTTCTTT; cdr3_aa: CASSEGIPRGGNTEAFF
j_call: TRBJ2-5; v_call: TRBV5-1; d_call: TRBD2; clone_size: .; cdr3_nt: TGCGCCAGTTTCACCGGCGGGAGGAGCGGGGAGACCCAGTACTTC; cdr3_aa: CASFTGGRSGETQYF
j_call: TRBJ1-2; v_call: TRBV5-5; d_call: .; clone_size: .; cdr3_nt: TGTGCCAGCAGCTTGGCGGGAGAGGGCTATGGCTACACCTTC; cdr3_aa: CASSLAGEGYGYTF
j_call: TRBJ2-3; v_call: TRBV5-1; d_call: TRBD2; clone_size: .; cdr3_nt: TGCGCCAGCAGCTTGGATCCAGCGGGAGTGACAGATACGCAGTATTTT; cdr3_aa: CASSLDPAGVTDTQYF
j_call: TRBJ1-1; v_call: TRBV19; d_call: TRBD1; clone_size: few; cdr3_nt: TGTGCCAGTAGTAGGGACAGTTACACTGAAGCTTTCTTT; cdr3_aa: CASSRDSYTEAFF
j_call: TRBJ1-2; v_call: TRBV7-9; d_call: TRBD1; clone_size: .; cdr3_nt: TGTGCCAGCAGCTTATGGGATAGGGACAGGGATGGTGGCTACACCTTC; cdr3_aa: CASSLWDRDRDGGYTF
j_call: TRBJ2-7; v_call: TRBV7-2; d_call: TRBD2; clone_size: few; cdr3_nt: TGTGCCAGCAGCCCGGGACTAGCGGGAGGGGGGTACGAGCAGTACTTC; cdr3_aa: CASSPGLAGGGYEQYF
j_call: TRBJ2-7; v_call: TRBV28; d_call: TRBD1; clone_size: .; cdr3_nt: TGTGCCAGCAGTCCCCCGGCGACAGGGTTCGAGCAGTACTTC; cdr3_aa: CASSPPATGFEQYF
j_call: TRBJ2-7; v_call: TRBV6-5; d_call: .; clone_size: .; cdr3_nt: TGTGCCAGCAGTTACTCGGACAGACCCTCCTACGAGCAGTACTTC; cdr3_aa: CASSYSDRPSYEQYF
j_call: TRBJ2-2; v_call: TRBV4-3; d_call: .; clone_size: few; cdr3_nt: TGCGCCAGCAGCCAATTCACCGGGACAATTCGTTCCGGGGAGCTGTTTTTT; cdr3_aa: CASSQFTGTIRSGELFF
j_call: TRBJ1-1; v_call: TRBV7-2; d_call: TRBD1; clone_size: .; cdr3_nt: TGTGCCAGCAGATCTCTGGGACAGGGAAACACTGAAGCTTTCTTT; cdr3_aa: CASRSLGQGNTEAFF
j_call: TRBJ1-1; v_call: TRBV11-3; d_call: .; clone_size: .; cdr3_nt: TGTGCCAGCAGCGCAGGGATGAACACTGAAGCTTTCTTT; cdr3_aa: CASSAGMNTEAFF
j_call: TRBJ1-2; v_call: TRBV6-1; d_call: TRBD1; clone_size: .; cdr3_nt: TGTGCCAGCAGCGGACAGGGGGCCTCCAACTATGGCTACACCTTC; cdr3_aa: CASSGQGASNYGYTF